The sequence of this T cell receptor beta chain was determined in a study of kidney transplant recipient with SARS-CoV-2 infection. MiXCR, run by TCRdb on the reads, gives a single entry per CDR3 protein. In the table there are under 250,000 distinct CDR3 sequences, less than 35% of which are singletons. Concerning this clonotype itself: Being one base from a much bigger clone, this may be a read error.

Germline CDR1 and CDR2: MDHEN and SYDVKM. CDR3 length equals 15 residues. Sequenced material: a blood sample, taken at baseline and on day 111 from a kidney transplant recipient. The receptor was isolated from a male patient younger than 45 who had COVID-19 and was a kidney transplant recipient. Some T cells may be graft donor cells. The rearrangement links TRBV28 to TRBJ1-2; D call uncertain. CDR3 region: CASNLSPVANYGYTF. CDR3 in DNA: TGTGCCAGCAATTTAAGCCCTGTGGCTAACTATGGCTACACCTTC.